One TCR beta chain is described in this entry. The CDR3 loop spans 15 amino acids. Trimming removed 11 bases from V and 0 bases from J, with 19 bases in between. Per germline, CDR1 LNHDA and CDR2 SQIVND (reference sequence). This table comes from immunoSEQ multiplex PCR, and its TCRdb copy is limited to in-frame clones, with some not included. The top ten clones hold under 2.5% of a sample with 70,000 to 95,000 clones, about 89% of them seen once. This record comes from a study of T cell changes during pregnancy in multiple sclerosis. The chain recombines TRBV19 with TRBJ1-2; D may be TRBD1 (5 bases). The receptor was isolated from a female donor with multiple sclerosis, enrolled in a pregnancy study. Specimen: peripheral blood, collected before pregnancy. CDR3 amino acids: CASFRQSWPNYGYTF. The CDR3, as DNA: TGTGCCTCCTTCCGACAGTCATGGCCTAACTATGGCTACACCTTC.